What follows are 5 T cell receptor beta chains derived from one specimen sequenced in a study of CD8 T cells in Susac syndrome. Reverse transcription of about 0.45 to 1 ug RNA was performed with random hexamers. TCRdb independently ran MiXCR on the immunoSEQ multiplex PCR reads; one entry per CDR3 protein. The table lists about 200,000 distinct CDR3 sequences, around 95% of them singletons, with 0.082% in the top ten. Sequenced: CD4+ T cells from PBMCs. These receptors all come from a human donor with multiple sclerosis.

This chain joins TRBV3-1 and TRBJ1-1; D is possibly TRBD1 (6 bases). The germline V gene encodes CDR1 LGHDT and CDR2 YNNKEL (reference sequence). The CDR3 extends over 13 amino acids. V dropped 3 bases and J dropped 4 bases, with 9 bases sitting between them. This CDR3 reads CASSHTGPTEAFF. As DNA, the CDR3 is TGTGCCAGCAGCCACACAGGGCCCACTGAAGCTTTCTTT. The variable domain in full, with the rest retrieved from reference TRBV3-1 and TRBJ1-1, is DTAVSQTPKYLVTQMGNDKSIKCEQNLGHDTMYWYKQDSKKFLKIMFSYNNKELIINETVPNRFSPKSPDKAHLNLHINSLELGDSAVYFCASSHTGPTEAFFGQGTRLTVV.

The chain joins TRBV3-1 to TRBJ2-5, with D uncertain. Germline CDR1 LGHDT, CDR2 YNNKEL (reference sequence). V was clipped by 4 bases and J by 7 bases, with 19 bases between them. The CDR3 has 15 amino acids. CDR3 protein: CASSPRRLPHGTQYF. In DNA form, the CDR3 reads TGTGCCAGCAGCCCCCGAAGACTCCCTCATGGGACCCAGTACTTC.

The V gene is TRBV6-5, the J gene TRBJ1-2, with a tentative D call TRBD1 (5 bases). CDR1 and CDR2 from the germline V gene are MNHEY and SVGAGI. The V and J ends lost 5 bases and 4 bases respectively, with 14 bases between them. The CDR3 consists of 14 residues. DNA of the CDR3: TGTGCCAGCAGTCGATCAGGGAGCCCCTATGGCTACACCTTC. It translates to CASSRSGSPYGYTF.

This rearrangement joins TRBV3-1 to TRBJ1-2; the match to TRBD1 covers 11 bases. The CDR3 is 16 amino acids. The germline V gene has CDR1 LGHDT and CDR2 YNNKEL (reference sequence). V was pared by 4 bases and J by 8 bases, with 12 bases of the junction left unmatched. The CDR3 DNA is TGTGCCAGCAGCCGCAGCCTAGGACAGGGGGCGAGGGGCTACACCTTC. This translates into CASSRSLGQGARGYTF.

V gene TRBV29-1 combines with J gene TRBJ1-1, with TRBD1 matching over 8 bases. Germline CDR1 SQVTM, CDR2 ANQGSEA. Trimming cost V 5 bases and J 2 bases; bases outside gene matches: 4. This CDR3 has 13 amino acids. The CDR3 DNA reads as TGCAGCGTTCATGACAGGGGTAACACTGAAGCTTTCTTT. Protein product: CSVHDRGNTEAFF.